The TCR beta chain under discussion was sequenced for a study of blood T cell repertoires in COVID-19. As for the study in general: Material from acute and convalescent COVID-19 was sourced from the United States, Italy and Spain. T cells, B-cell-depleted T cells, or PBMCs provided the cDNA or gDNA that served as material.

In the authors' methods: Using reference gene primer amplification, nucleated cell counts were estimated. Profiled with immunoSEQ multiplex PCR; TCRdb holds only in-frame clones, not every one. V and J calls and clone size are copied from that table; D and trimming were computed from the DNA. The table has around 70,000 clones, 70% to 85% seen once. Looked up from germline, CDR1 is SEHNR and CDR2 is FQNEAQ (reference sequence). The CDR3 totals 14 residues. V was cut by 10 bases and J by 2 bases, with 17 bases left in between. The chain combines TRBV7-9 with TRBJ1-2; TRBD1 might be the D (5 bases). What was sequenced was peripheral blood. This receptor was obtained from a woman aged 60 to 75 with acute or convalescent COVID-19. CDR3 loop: CATAPQDSNYGYTF. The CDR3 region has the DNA TGTGCCACCGCCCCTCAAGACAGCAACTATGGCTACACCTTC.